Detailed here is one T cell receptor beta chain. The antigen remains unidentified. Clones were sequenced by immunoSEQ multiplex PCR, and TCRdb holds only the in-frame ones, with some missing. The top ten hold roughly 0.13% of the sample, which has 2,100,000 or so clones, almost 96% seen once. The study drew all its donors from Caucasian adults living in Nashville, Tennessee. The data derive from a study of shared clonotypes between healthy human individuals. Overall study results and limits: It was the few donors that limited the genetic and exposure-history diversity represented. Deeper or shallower sequencing was expected to change how clonotypes are shared among donors.

Sequencing was performed on naive CD4+ T cells sorted from blood. The subset denotes: CD45RA+ positively selected. This sequence originates from a man younger than 30 in good health.

CDR3 nucleotides: TGTGCCAGCAGTCCCCGGGCCAACGTCCTGACTTTC. Translation: CASSPRANVLTF. V is TRBV6-5 and J is TRBJ2-6, with D unclear. V was trimmed by 5 bases and J by 5 bases, leaving 4 bases between them. The length of the CDR3 is 12 residues. Per germline, CDR1 MNHEY and CDR2 SVGAGI.